The entry that follows covers one T cell receptor (beta chain) sequence. This entry is derived from a study of blood T cell repertoires in COVID-19. Study in general: Samples of COVID-19 (acute and convalescent) were obtained from the United States, Italy and Spain. In each case, the material was cDNA or gDNA derived from T cells, B-cell-depleted T cells, or PBMCs.

The CDR3 is 13 residues long. Looked up from germline, CDR1 is LNHDA and CDR2 is SQIVND (reference sequence). J lost 4 bases, V lost 9 bases, and 5 bases had no gene match. As originally analysed: Estimation of nucleated cell counts relied on the amplification of reference gene primers. Repertoires were generated with immunoSEQ multiplex PCR, while TCRdb's copy carries only in-frame clones and drops some. That table is the source of V, J and clone size, and D and trimming were worked out from the DNA. The table has 150,000 to 200,000 clones, 80% to 90% seen once. The genes are TRBV19 and TRBJ1-2, with TRBD1 identical over 10 bases. This TCR derives from a man aged 18 to 29 who had recovered from COVID-19. Sequencing input: peripheral blood. This chain's CDR3 is CASGGQGLYGYTF. The CDR3, as DNA: TGTGCCAGCGGGGGACAGGGGCTCTATGGCTACACCTTC.